The 17 T cell receptor beta chains below all came from one sample that was sequenced in a study of Graves' ophthalmopathy and Graves' hyperthyroidism. RNA transcripts were the template, and TCR beta CDR3 regions were amplified from them. Investigators did first-round RT-PCR with HTBI primers, then second-round multiplex PCR. TCRdb used MiXCR to reprocess the multiplex PCR reads, holding one entry per CDR3 protein. The data show about 400,000 distinct CDR3 sequences, about 16% seen once. Sequencing was carried out using peripheral blood. The origin of the receptors is a woman between 18 and 30 years old with Graves' ophthalmopathy.

Many counts were recorded for this clonotype. This chain uses TRBV6-1 with TRBJ1-2; 7 positions agree with TRBD1. In germline, CDR1 is MNHNS, CDR2 SASEGT. The CDR3 contains 15 residues. The J segment lost 1 base and the V segment lost 8 bases, leaving 10 bases of the junction unmatched. The CDR3 nucleotides read TGTGCCAGCTCTCCGGGGGACAGCGATAACTATGGCTACACCTTC. Its protein is CASSPGDSDNYGYTF.

With regard to this clonotype: A much larger clone sits a single nucleotide away, making a read error possible. The chain recombines TRBV5-1 with TRBJ2-5; TRBD1 aligns across 9 bases. The CDR3 length is 16 residues. From germline, CDR1 is SGHRS and CDR2 YFSETQ. The CDR3 bases are TGCGCCAACAGCCCCGGGACAGGGTTGCGGCAAGAGACCCAGTACTTC. It specifies CANSPGTGLRQETQYF.

The chain joins TRBV6-2 or TRBV6-3 to TRBJ2-7; no reliable D call. The CDR3 sequence is 14 residues long. V lost 7 bases and J 4 bases, leaving 17 bases between the germline ends. The germline gives CDR1 MNHEY, CDR2 SVGEGT. The CDR3 loop reads CASIASEKRYEQYF. The CDR3 region has the DNA TGTGCCAGCATCGCAAGCGAGAAGCGTTACGAGCAGTACTTC.

This clonotype was seen at least ten times. The chain has TRBV6-2 or TRBV6-3 and TRBJ2-2; 9 bases are shared with TRBD2. Germline-derived CDR1 and CDR2 are MNHEY and SVGEGT. V gave up 6 bases and J gave up 4 bases; unmatched junction bases: 9. The CDR3 spans 16 residues. The CDR3 DNA follows: TGTGCCAGCAGCTACGGGACTAGCTCCATCACCGGGGAGCTGTTTTTT. It specifies CASSYGTSSITGELFF.

Many counts were recorded for this clonotype. The chain is built from TRBV19 and TRBJ1-5, with D unclear. The V end was cut by 5 bases, the J end by 2 bases, with 19 bases between. The CDR3 sequence is 17 residues long. From germline, CDR1 is LNHDA and CDR2 SQIVND (reference sequence). The CDR3 bases are TGTGCCAGTAGTCCTGGCTACATCAAGCGCGGCAATCAGCCCCAGCATTTT. Translating gives CASSPGYIKRGNQPQHF.

This clonotype was seen many times. The chain employs TRBV12-3 or TRBV12-4 and TRBJ2-7, with D possibly called TRBD1 or TRBD2 (7 bases each). There are 15 residues in the CDR3. Trimming took 6 bases from V and 7 from J, leaving 22 bases between them. This CDR3 reads CASSSSDREGREQYF. In nucleotides, the CDR3 is TGTGCCAGCAGCTCCTCCGACAGGGAGGGGAGGGAGCAGTACTTC.

This clonotype was observed many times. The CDR3 loop is CASSLVRPSGGARQETQYF. The CDR3 DNA reads as TGTGCCAGCAGCTTAGTACGCCCAAGCGGGGGGGCCCGTCAAGAGACCCAGTACTTC. The rearrangement uses TRBV7-9 and TRBJ2-5; 10 bases align to TRBD2. This CDR3 is 19 amino acids long. Germline V gives CDR1 SEHNR, CDR2 FQNEAQ (reference sequence). Germline trimming cut 1 base from V and 2 bases from J; bases unmatched to any gene: 13. Full variable domain (rest looked up from reference TRBV7-9 and TRBJ2-5): DTGVSQNPRHKITKRGQNVTFRCDPISEHNRLYWYRQTLGQGPEFLTYFQNEAQLEKSRLLSDRFSAERPKGSFSTLEIQRTEQGDSAMYLCASSLVRPSGGARQETQYFGPGTRLLVL.

This clonotype has ten or more counts. One end of the junction fails to match germline, which may point to a read error. This rearrangement joins TRBV4-3 to TRBJ1-1; 7 bases match TRBD1. CDR1 LGHNA and CDR2 YSLEER come from the germline V gene. This CDR3 comprises 15 residues. CDR3 DNA sequence: TGCGCCAGCCGCCAGGGGGTCGGGTGGGAAACTGAAGCTTTCTTT. It encodes CASRQGVGWETEAFF.

This clonotype turned up a few times. V is TRBV11-1 and J is TRBJ1-1, with TRBD1 identical over 7 bases. Looked up from germline, CDR1 is SGHAT and CDR2 is FQDESV (reference sequence). This CDR3 region has 16 residues. V lost 5 bases to trimming and J lost 0 bases; unmatched junction nucleotides: 9. DNA for the CDR3: TGTGCCAGCAGCGAACGACAGGGTGCAATGAACACTGAAGCTTTCTTT. Amino acids: CASSERQGAMNTEAFF.

This clonotype came up many times. The CDR3: CASSEGDRAFF. The CDR3 DNA is TGTGCCAGCAGTGAAGGCGACCGGGCTTTCTTT. The rearrangement joins TRBV6-1 to TRBJ1-1; D ambiguous. The germline CDR1 and CDR2 sequences are MNHNS and SASEGT. Trimming pared 1 base from V and 11 bases from J, leaving 8 bases between. The CDR3 has 11 amino acids.

This clonotype was counted at least ten times. The genes are TRBV5-1 and TRBJ1-1; 8 nucleotides match TRBD1. This CDR3 is 16 amino acids long. The V segment lost 1 base and the J segment 0 bases; nucleotides outside the gene matches: 5. Per the germline V gene, CDR1 is SGHRS and CDR2 is YFSETQ. In DNA form, the CDR3 reads TGCGCCAGCAGCTTGATGACAGGGGCGCTGAACACTGAAGCTTTCTTT. Its protein product is CASSLMTGALNTEAFF.

This clonotype was recorded many times. The rearrangement uses TRBV11-2 and TRBJ2-1; 12 bases fit TRBD2. This CDR3 comprises 17 residues. Germline values: CDR1 SGHAT, CDR2 FQNNGV. Trimming removed 5 bases from V and 7 bases from J; junction bases left unmatched: 12. CDR3 amino acids: CASSQGLAGGPRNEQFF. The CDR3 DNA reads as TGTGCCAGCAGCCAGGGGCTAGCGGGAGGGCCAAGGAATGAGCAGTTCTTC.

This clonotype was counted at least ten times. The rearrangement uses TRBV7-8 and TRBJ1-2, with D possibly TRBD1 on 5 matching bases. Germline assignment: CDR1 SGHVS and CDR2 FQNEAQ. This CDR3 is 13 amino acids long. V lost 0 bases to trimming and J lost 10 bases, with 12 bases between them. This chain's CDR3 is CASSLAGDGPYTF. The CDR3 nucleotides read TGTGCCAGCAGCTTAGCGGGGGACGGGCCCTACACCTTC.

The table lists this clonotype with many counts. The junction differs from germline at one of its ends, possibly a read error. The CDR3 DNA reads as TGTGCCAACAGCTTAGTAGCTAAAAACACAGATACGCAGTATTTT. Translated: CANSLVAKNTDTQYF. This rearrangement joins TRBV7-2 to TRBJ2-3; unclear D gene. This CDR3 region has 15 residues. Per germline, CDR1 SGHTA and CDR2 FQGNSA. The entire variable domain, with the rest obtained from reference TRBV7-2 and TRBJ2-3, is as follows: GAGVSQSPSNKVTEKGKDVELRCDPISGHTALYWYRQSLGQGLEFLIYFQGNSAPDKSGLPSDRFSAERTGGSVSTLTIQRTQQEDSAVYLCANSLVAKNTDTQYFGPGTRLTVL.

The sample holds many counts of this clonotype. V and J are TRBV5-4 and TRBJ1-1, with D possibly matching TRBD1 (5 bases). The CDR3 covers 13 residues. The V gene lost 4 bases and the J gene lost 4 bases, with 11 bases spanning the gap. From germline, CDR1 is SGHNT and CDR2 YYREEE (reference sequence). The CDR3 DNA is TGTGCCAGCAGCCACGGGGGGTCCACTGAAGCTTTCTTT. This encodes CASSHGGSTEAFF. Together with reference TRBV5-4 and TRBJ1-1, the CDR3 gives the full variable domain: ETGVTQSPTHLIKTRGQQVTLRCSSQSGHNTVSWYQQALGQGPQFIFQYYREEENGRGNFPPRFSGLQFPNYSSELNVNALELDDSALYLCASSHGGSTEAFFGQGTRLTVV.

The table lists this clonotype with many counts. The rearrangement joins TRBV28 to TRBJ2-6; D is ambiguous. From germline, CDR1 is MDHEN and CDR2 SYDVKM. The CDR3 runs to 17 residues. V was trimmed by 5 bases and J by 2 bases, leaving 16 bases between them. The CDR3 loop is CASSPHLSITGANVLTF. CDR3 DNA: TGTGCCAGCAGTCCTCACCTTTCGATTACTGGGGCCAACGTCCTGACTTTC.

The table lists this clonotype with many counts. The V gene is TRBV6-2 or TRBV6-3, the J gene TRBJ1-6, with D maybe TRBD1 (5 bases). CDR1 and CDR2 (germline): MNHEY, SVGEGT. The CDR3 runs to 16 residues. The germline V and J ends were trimmed by 6 bases and 7 bases, with 19 bases remaining between them. The DNA of the CDR3 is TGTGCCAGCAGGAGCCCCCGGGGCGCGAGAAATTCACCCCTCCACTTT. Its translation: CASRSPRGARNSPLHF.